This is a list of T cell receptor beta chains from one sample in a study of PD-1 blockade in classical Hodgkin lymphoma. The protocol was immunoSEQ multiplex PCR, while the TCRdb copy is restricted to in-frame clones and leaves out a portion. Here the sample spans 4,200 or so clones, 80% being singletons. Sample: peripheral blood mononuclear cells (PBMCs), taken at baseline. The origin of the receptors is a human donor with classical Hodgkin lymphoma. The CDR3 runs from the conserved cysteine through the conserved F or W. Fields, in order: V gene, clone size, J gene, D gene, CDR3 protein, CDR3 DNA. D genes are given only for firm matches. The size of a clone is reported for some rows only, either as once, few or many, or as a class for expanded clones.

>TRBV7-7|-|TRBJ2-3|-
CASSFFVGSDTQYF
TGTGCTAGCAGCTTTTTTGTTGGATCAGATACGCAGTATTTT
>TRBV5-1|-|TRBJ2-7|-
CASSLGTTGSYEQYF
TGCGCCAGCAGCTTGGGCACAACAGGGAGCTACGAGCAGTACTTC
>TRBV5-1|-|TRBJ2-7|-
CASSSGFYEQYF
TGCGCCTCCTCCTCGGGGTTCTACGAGCAGTACTTC
>TRBV11-3|once|TRBJ2-3|-
CTSSSSRGDTQYF
TGTACCAGCAGCTCATCACGGGGAGATACGCAGTATTTT
>TRBV5-6|-|TRBJ1-1|-
CASSYSGTDETNTEAFF
TGTGCCAGCAGCTACTCCGGGACGGATGAGACGAACACTGAAGCTTTCTTT
>TRBV7-9|-|TRBJ1-2|-
CASSSTTLDGYTF
TGTGCCAGCAGCTCTACCACCCTAGATGGCTACACCTTC
>TRBV5-6|-|TRBJ2-7|TRBD1
CASSLYVGTGNEQYF
TGTGCCAGCAGCTTGTATGTGGGGACAGGGAACGAGCAGTACTTC
>TRBV7-2|-|TRBJ2-7|-
CASRGDYFSYEQYF
TGTGCCAGCAGGGGGGATTATTTTTCCTACGAGCAGTACTTC
>TRBV28|once|TRBJ2-2|-
CASSRTGNTGELFF
TGTGCCAGCAGTCGCACAGGGAACACCGGGGAGCTGTTTTTT
>TRBV2|few|TRBJ2-7|-
CASSEHAGSPGDEQYF
TGTGCCAGCAGTGAACATGCAGGGTCCCCGGGTGACGAGCAGTACTTC
>TRBV19|once|TRBJ2-3|-
CASSPGPSTDTQYF
TGTGCCAGTAGTCCCGGACCTAGTACCGATACGCAGTATTTT
>TRBV7-9|-|TRBJ2-1|TRBD2
CASSLDPSGRYNEQFF
TGTGCCAGCAGCTTAGATCCTAGCGGAAGGTACAATGAGCAGTTCTTC
>TRBV28|-|TRBJ1-2|TRBD1
CASRQTGGAGYGYTF
TGTGCCAGCAGACAAACAGGGGGCGCAGGCTATGGCTACACCTTC